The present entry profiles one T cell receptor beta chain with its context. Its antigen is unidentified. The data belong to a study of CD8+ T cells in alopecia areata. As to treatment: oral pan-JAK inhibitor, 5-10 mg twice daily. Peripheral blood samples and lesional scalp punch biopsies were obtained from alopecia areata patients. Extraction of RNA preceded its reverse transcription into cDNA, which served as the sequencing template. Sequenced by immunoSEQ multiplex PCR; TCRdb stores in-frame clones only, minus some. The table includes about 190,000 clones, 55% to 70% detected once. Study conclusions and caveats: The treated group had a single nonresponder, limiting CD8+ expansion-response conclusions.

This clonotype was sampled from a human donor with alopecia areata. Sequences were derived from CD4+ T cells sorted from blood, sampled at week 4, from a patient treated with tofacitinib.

The CDR3 region is CSVGTTGPYEQYF. The CDR3, as DNA: TGCAGCGTGGGGACTACGGGACCCTACGAGCAGTACTTC. The rearrangement uses TRBV29-1 and TRBJ2-7, with 7 bases that match TRBD2. The V gene's germline CDR1 is SQVTM and CDR2 ANQGSEA. The junction had 7 bases not matched to a gene; V was cut back by 6 bases and J by 2 bases. The CDR3 runs 13 residues.